The rows below give T cell receptor beta chains drawn from one sample of a study of metastatic and nonmetastatic thyroid tumors. With MiXCR, TCRdb called clones anew from the PCR reads. The sample records approximately 35,000 clones, 35% to 45% being singletons. The material sequenced was tumor tissue. These receptors were obtained from a female donor with papillary thyroid cancer or a benign thyroid nodule (not recorded which). Some clones in this sample may be carry-over from other donors' samples. The CDR3 runs from the conserved cysteine through the conserved F or W. Each record gives: J gene, V gene, clone size, D gene, CDR3 protein, CDR3 DNA. A D gene is named only where the DNA matches it firmly. Part of the rows lack a size; the others show once, few, many or a class for expanded clones.

j_call: TRBJ1-1
v_call: TRBV6-2/TRBV6-3
clone_size: few
d_call: TRBD1
cdr3_aa: CASSYRTGAEAFF
cdr3_nt: TGTGCCAGCAGTTACCGGACAGGGGCCGAAGCTTTCTTT

j_call: TRBJ2-1
v_call: TRBV27
clone_size: few
d_call: NA
cdr3_aa: CASRETDNEQFF
cdr3_nt: TGTGCCAGCAGGGAAACAGACAATGAGCAGTTCTTC

j_call: TRBJ2-1
v_call: TRBV18
clone_size: NA
d_call: NA
cdr3_aa: CASSRPGSSYNEQFF
cdr3_nt: TGTGCCAGCTCACGACCAGGGAGCTCCTACAATGAGCAGTTCTTC

j_call: TRBJ2-1
v_call: TRBV2
clone_size: few
d_call: NA
cdr3_aa: CASSEEGGYNEQFF
cdr3_nt: TGTGCCAGCAGTGAAGAGGGTGGCTACAATGAGCAGTTCTTC

j_call: TRBJ2-7
v_call: TRBV28
clone_size: NA
d_call: TRBD2
cdr3_aa: CASSLLGGGLAGGQGEQYF
cdr3_nt: TGTGCCAGCAGTTTATTGGGAGGGGGACTAGCGGGAGGGCAGGGCGAGCAGTACTTC

j_call: TRBJ2-1
v_call: TRBV11-2
clone_size: NA
d_call: NA
cdr3_aa: CASSLGVRILSSYNEQFF
cdr3_nt: TGTGCCAGCAGCTTAGGAGTTCGGATCTTGAGCTCCTACAATGAGCAGTTCTTC

j_call: TRBJ2-2
v_call: TRBV7-3
clone_size: NA
d_call: NA
cdr3_aa: CASSLTQGSGELFF
cdr3_nt: TGTGCCAGCAGCTTAACGCAGGGATCCGGGGAGCTGTTTTTT

j_call: TRBJ2-2
v_call: TRBV5-1
clone_size: NA
d_call: NA
cdr3_aa: CASSPRGNTGELFF
cdr3_nt: TGCGCCAGCAGCCCCAGGGGGAACACCGGGGAGCTGTTTTTT

j_call: TRBJ1-2
v_call: TRBV4-2
clone_size: NA
d_call: NA
cdr3_aa: CASSQGTGNYGYTF
cdr3_nt: TGTGCCAGCAGCCAGGGGACGGGGAACTATGGCTACACCTTC

j_call: TRBJ1-4
v_call: TRBV3-1
clone_size: NA
d_call: NA
cdr3_aa: CASSQGGATNEKLFF
cdr3_nt: TGTGCCAGCAGCCAGGGTGGAGCGACTAATGAAAAACTGTTTTTT

j_call: TRBJ2-3
v_call: TRBV18
clone_size: NA
d_call: NA
cdr3_aa: CASSPSTDTQYF
cdr3_nt: TGTGCCAGCTCACCTAGCACAGATACGCAGTATTTT

j_call: TRBJ2-2
v_call: TRBV6-1
clone_size: NA
d_call: NA
cdr3_aa: CASRGGTAQRTGELFF
cdr3_nt: TGTGCCAGCAGAGGAGGGACAGCCCAGAGGACCGGGGAGCTGTTTTTT

j_call: TRBJ1-1
v_call: TRBV5-1
clone_size: NA
d_call: NA
cdr3_aa: CASSLGLGGNTEAFF
cdr3_nt: TGCGCCAGCAGCTTGGGTTTAGGGGGTAACACTGAAGCTTTCTTT

j_call: TRBJ2-5
v_call: TRBV6-1
clone_size: NA
d_call: NA
cdr3_aa: CASSGAAATQYF
cdr3_nt: TGTGCCAGCAGTGGCGCGGCGGCGACCCAGTACTTC

j_call: TRBJ2-1
v_call: TRBV12-3/TRBV12-4
clone_size: large
d_call: NA
cdr3_aa: CASSSGVNEQFF
cdr3_nt: TGTGCCAGCAGTTCCGGGGTGAATGAGCAGTTCTTC

j_call: TRBJ2-7
v_call: TRBV7-2
clone_size: NA
d_call: TRBD1
cdr3_aa: CASSWTGGSYEQYF
cdr3_nt: TGTGCCAGCAGCTGGACAGGGGGCTCCTACGAGCAGTACTTC

j_call: TRBJ2-7
v_call: TRBV7-9
clone_size: once
d_call: NA
cdr3_aa: CASSGRTESYEQYF
cdr3_nt: TGTGCCAGCAGCGGGAGGACGGAGTCCTACGAGCAGTACTTC

j_call: TRBJ2-7
v_call: TRBV11-2
clone_size: NA
d_call: NA
cdr3_aa: CASSLDGYPYEQYF
cdr3_nt: TGTGCCAGCAGCTTAGACGGCTACCCCTACGAGCAGTACTTC

j_call: TRBJ2-7
v_call: TRBV15
clone_size: few
d_call: NA
cdr3_aa: CATSKRNLAVGEQYF
cdr3_nt: TGTGCCACCAGCAAGAGAAATCTGGCGGTGGGTGAGCAGTACTTC

j_call: TRBJ1-6
v_call: TRBV11-2
clone_size: NA
d_call: NA
cdr3_aa: CASSSWQEESPLHF
cdr3_nt: TGTGCCAGCAGCTCATGGCAGGAGGAGTCACCCCTCCACTTT

j_call: TRBJ1-2
v_call: TRBV6-1
clone_size: few
d_call: NA
cdr3_aa: CASRGAGANSKYGYTF
cdr3_nt: TGTGCCAGCAGGGGGGCAGGGGCGAACTCCAAGTATGGCTACACCTTC

j_call: TRBJ1-2
v_call: TRBV6-6
clone_size: NA
d_call: TRBD1
cdr3_aa: CASSYSVGTGARGYTF
cdr3_nt: TGTGCCAGCAGTTACTCGGTTGGGACAGGGGCTCGCGGCTACACCTTC

j_call: TRBJ2-2
v_call: TRBV24-1
clone_size: few
d_call: NA
cdr3_aa: CATTGGYTGELFF
cdr3_nt: TGTGCCACCACGGGCGGATACACCGGGGAGCTTTTTTTT

j_call: TRBJ1-2
v_call: TRBV11-2
clone_size: NA
d_call: TRBD1
cdr3_aa: CASSKPISQGLYGYTF
cdr3_nt: TGTGCCAGCAGCAAACCAATCTCACAGGGGCTCTATGGCTACACCTTC

j_call: TRBJ2-7
v_call: TRBV6-1
clone_size: few
d_call: TRBD1
cdr3_aa: CASRTQTGASYEQYF
cdr3_nt: TGTGCCAGCAGGACACAGACAGGGGCCTCCTACGAGCAGTACTTC

j_call: TRBJ2-5
v_call: TRBV6-5
clone_size: few
d_call: TRBD2
cdr3_aa: CASSYSRAGAEKSQETQYF
cdr3_nt: TGTGCCAGCAGTTACTCTCGAGCGGGAGCCGAAAAATCACAAGAGACCCAGTACTTC

j_call: TRBJ2-7
v_call: TRBV7-8
clone_size: NA
d_call: NA
cdr3_aa: CASSYSVRAVYEQYF
cdr3_nt: TGTGCCAGCAGCTACAGCGTGAGGGCCGTCTACGAGCAGTACTTC

j_call: TRBJ2-2
v_call: TRBV12-3/TRBV12-4
clone_size: few
d_call: TRBD2
cdr3_aa: CASSFRTSGWAGAGELFF
cdr3_nt: TGTGCCAGCAGTTTCCGGACTAGCGGGTGGGCCGGGGCCGGGGAGCTGTTTTTT

j_call: TRBJ2-7
v_call: TRBV20-1
clone_size: NA
d_call: TRBD2
cdr3_aa: CSARDGTSGSVHEQYF
cdr3_nt: TGCAGTGCTAGAGACGGGACTAGCGGGAGTGTCCACGAGCAGTACTTC

j_call: TRBJ2-7
v_call: TRBV4-1
clone_size: NA
d_call: TRBD2
cdr3_aa: CASSLSGRSYEQYF
cdr3_nt: TGCGCCAGCAGCCTTAGCGGGAGGAGTTACGAGCAGTACTTC

j_call: TRBJ1-1
v_call: TRBV6-1
clone_size: NA
d_call: NA
cdr3_aa: CASSAKPGGTEAFF
cdr3_nt: TGTGCCAGCAGTGCCAAGCCTGGGGGTACTGAAGCTTTCTTT

j_call: TRBJ1-3
v_call: TRBV20-1
clone_size: NA
d_call: NA
cdr3_aa: CSARKEGSGNTIYF
cdr3_nt: TGCAGTGCCCGAAAAGAGGGGTCCGGAAACACCATATATTTT

j_call: TRBJ2-1
v_call: TRBV20-1
clone_size: NA
d_call: TRBD2
cdr3_aa: CSAKSSGRSPNEQFF
cdr3_nt: TGCAGTGCTAAATCTAGCGGGAGATCCCCCAATGAGCAGTTCTTC

j_call: TRBJ1-2
v_call: TRBV12-3/TRBV12-4
clone_size: NA
d_call: TRBD1
cdr3_aa: CASSLGGDRGTYGYTF
cdr3_nt: TGCGCCAGCAGTTTAGGCGGAGACAGGGGAACCTATGGCTACACCTTC

j_call: TRBJ2-7
v_call: TRBV3-1
clone_size: NA
d_call: NA
cdr3_aa: CASSLQAGEQYF
cdr3_nt: TGTGCCAGCAGCCTCCAAGCGGGCGAGCAGTACTTC

j_call: TRBJ2-7
v_call: TRBV30
clone_size: few
d_call: NA
cdr3_aa: CAWGRQSSYEQYF
cdr3_nt: TGTGCCTGGGGTCGACAGAGCTCCTACGAGCAGTACTTC

j_call: TRBJ2-7
v_call: TRBV15
clone_size: NA
d_call: NA
cdr3_aa: CATSRVVEVSYEQYF
cdr3_nt: TGTGCCACCAGCAGAGTCGTGGAGGTATCCTACGAGCAGTACTTC

j_call: TRBJ2-5
v_call: TRBV7-2
clone_size: NA
d_call: TRBD2
cdr3_aa: CASSLESSGTGTQYF
cdr3_nt: TGTGCCAGCAGCTTAGAGTCTAGCGGGACTGGGACCCAGTACTTC

j_call: TRBJ2-7
v_call: TRBV6-1
clone_size: NA
d_call: TRBD1
cdr3_aa: CASKYNTGGEQYF
cdr3_nt: TGTGCCAGCAAATACAACACAGGGGGCGAGCAGTACTTC

j_call: TRBJ2-3
v_call: TRBV11-3
clone_size: NA
d_call: TRBD2
cdr3_aa: CASSRGGAGTDTQYF
cdr3_nt: TGTGCCAGCAGCCGCGGGGGGGCCGGCACAGATACGCAGTATTTT

j_call: TRBJ2-1
v_call: TRBV11-2
clone_size: NA
d_call: TRBD2
cdr3_aa: CASSQSLAGGYNEQFF
cdr3_nt: TGTGCCAGCAGCCAGTCCTTAGCGGGGGGCTACAATGAGCAGTTCTTC